The 30 T cell receptor beta chains below were found in one sample sequenced in a study of PD-1 blockade in classical Hodgkin lymphoma. The protocol was immunoSEQ multiplex PCR, while the TCRdb copy is restricted to in-frame clones and leaves out a portion. The sample contains about 13,000 clones, about 90% of which appear only once. Autologous stem cell transplantation was followed by relapse in every patient, and brentuximab vedotin exposure varied. The source material was peripheral blood mononuclear cells (PBMCs), sampled at baseline. All receptors derive from a human donor with classical Hodgkin lymphoma.

The rearrangement joins TRBV6-4 to TRBJ2-1; D unclear. This CDR3 spans 13 amino acids. Between the trimmed V and J ends, which lost 3 bases and 5 bases, there was a span of 8 bases. The germline gives CDR1 MRHNA, CDR2 SNTAGT. The CDR3 coding sequence is TGTGCCAGCAGTGAAGGGTTTAACAATGAGCAGTTCTTC. As protein: CASSEGFNNEQFF.

The chain links TRBV7-1 to TRBJ1-5, with D maybe TRBD1 (6 bases). TRBV7-1 is flagged as an ORF with uncertain function. The V and J ends lost 5 bases and 3 bases respectively, with 8 bases between them. The CDR3 extends over 13 amino acids. The CDR3 protein is CASSRQDNQPQHF. CDR3 in DNA: TGTGCCAGCAGCCGACAGGACAATCAGCCCCAGCATTTT.

The chain uses TRBV7-6 and TRBJ2-7, with D possibly being TRBD1 or TRBD2 (7 bases each). The V gene's germline CDR1 is SGHVS and CDR2 FNYEAQ. V was pared by 4 bases and J by 1 base, with 29 bases between. The CDR3 contains 20 residues. CDR3 bases: TGTGCCAGCAGCTCGATAAGGGGGGGACAGCAGCGGACCTCATCCTACGAGCAGTACTTC. This gives the protein CASSSIRGGQQRTSSYEQYF.

This rearrangement joins TRBV7-9 to TRBJ1-2, with D possibly TRBD1 on 5 matching bases. CDR3 size: 15 residues. The V and J ends lost 5 bases and 6 bases respectively, with 19 bases between them. Germline loops: CDR1 SEHNR, CDR2 FQNEAQ (reference sequence). CDR3 bases: TGTGCCAGCAGCGTAACGGGGGTAACTTTAGATGGCTACACCTTC. Its protein is CASSVTGVTLDGYTF.

The V and J genes are TRBV5-8 and TRBJ1-3; D perhaps matches TRBD1 (6 bases). Between the trimmed V and J ends, which lost 6 bases and 2 bases, there was a span of 12 bases. This CDR3 spans 14 amino acids. CDR1 and CDR2 (germline): SGHTS, YDEGEE. This CDR3 is CASKTSGAGNTIYF. CDR3 bases: TGTGCCAGCAAAACCTCAGGGGCTGGAAACACCATATATTTT. Variable domain in full (rest from reference TRBV5-8 and TRBJ1-3): EAGVTQSPTHLIKTRGQQATLRCSPISGHTSVYWYQQALGLGLQFLLWYDEGEERNRGNFPPRFSGRQFPNYSSELNVNALELEDSALYLCASKTSGAGNTIYFGEGSWLTVV.

This clone was seen only once. The CDR3, as DNA: TGTGCCAGCACAATAAGACAGGGTCGGGGCTATGGCTACACCTTC. It specifies CASTIRQGRGYGYTF. This rearrangement joins TRBV7-8 to TRBJ1-2; 7 bases agree with TRBD1. The CDR3 has 15 residues. The ends lost 7 bases at V and 4 bases at J; junction bases unmatched: 12. Germline loops: CDR1 SGHVS, CDR2 FQNEAQ.

The chain links TRBV5-4 to TRBJ1-2; TRBD1 aligns across 10 bases. CDR1 is SGHNT and CDR2 is YYREEE in the germline V gene (reference sequence). Trimming took 0 bases from V and 8 from J; bases not matched to a gene: 4. The CDR3 consists of 14 residues. The DNA for the CDR3 is TGTGCCAGCAGCTTGGCTGGGACAGGGGTCGGCTACACCTTC. Amino acids: CASSLAGTGVGYTF.

This clone was seen only once. This chain connects TRBV2 to TRBJ2-5; D is perhaps TRBD1 or TRBD2 (5 bases each). V lost 8 bases and J lost 5, with 18 bases in between. From germline, CDR1 is SNHLY and CDR2 FYNNEI. The CDR3 is made up of 14 amino acids. CDR3 bases: TGTGCCAGCGAGAAGGTCCCCGAGGGGGAGACCCAGTACTTC. Translation gives CASEKVPEGETQYF.

The CDR3 loop is CASSLDGRRETQYF. In nucleotides, the CDR3 is TGCGCCAGCAGCTTGGACGGCAGGCGAGAGACCCAGTACTTC. The chain joins TRBV5-1 to TRBJ2-5; D gene unclear. The ends were cut back, 0 bases at V and 4 bases at J, with 10 bases in the middle. Germline-derived CDR1 and CDR2 are SGHRS and YFSETQ. The CDR3 loop spans 14 amino acids.

The chain employs TRBV7-3 and TRBJ2-3; D unresolved. The CDR3 has 15 residues. Trimming took 0 bases from V and 5 from J, leaving 12 bases between them. CDR1 is SGHTA, CDR2 FQGTGA, per germline. This CDR3 is CASSLTGIGGDTQYF. The CDR3 DNA reads TGTGCCAGCAGCTTAACGGGTATTGGTGGAGATACGCAGTATTTT. Combining the CDR3 with reference TRBV7-3 and TRBJ2-3 gives the whole variable domain GAGVSQTPSNKVTEKGKYVELRCDPISGHTALYWYRQSLGQGPEFLIYFQGTGAADDSGLPNDRFFAVRPEGSVSTLKIQRTERGDSAVYLCASSLTGIGGDTQYFGPGTRLTVL.

This chain joins TRBV7-9 and TRBJ2-1; D remains ambiguous. Germline CDR1 SEHNR, CDR2 FQNEAQ (reference sequence). CDR3 size: 14 residues. Trimming stripped 2 bases from V and 3 bases from J, with 8 bases between. This CDR3 is CASSLWADYNEQFF. In DNA form, the CDR3 reads TGTGCCAGCAGCTTATGGGCAGACTACAATGAGCAGTTCTTC.

In this sample, this clone turned up a few times. The chain employs TRBV11-2 and TRBJ2-2; tentatively, D is TRBD1 (5 bases). The germline V gene encodes CDR1 SGHAT and CDR2 FQNNGV. CDR3 size: 18 residues. Between the trimmed V and J ends, which lost 1 base and 0 bases, there was a span of 15 bases. As DNA, the CDR3 is TGTGCCAGCAGCTTAGGGAGTTGGGGCGTTGCGAACACCGGGGAGCTGTTTTTT. It encodes CASSLGSWGVANTGELFF. The variable domain in full, with the rest retrieved from reference TRBV11-2 and TRBJ2-2, is EAGVAQSPRYKIIEKRQSVAFWCNPISGHATLYWYQQILGQGPKLLIQFQNNGVVDDSQLPKDRFSAERLKGVDSTLKIQPAKLEDSAVYLCASSLGSWGVANTGELFFGEGSRLTVL.

The gene calls are TRBV9 and TRBJ2-2; 12 bases map to TRBD2. The ends lost 1 base at V and 8 bases at J; junction bases unmatched: 3. The CDR3 contains 15 residues. From germline, CDR1 is SGDLS and CDR2 YYNGEE. Here the CDR3 reads CASSVNLAGGGELFF. CDR3 bases: TGTGCCAGCAGCGTAAACCTAGCGGGAGGGGGGGAGCTGTTTTTT. Complete variable domain (other parts from reference TRBV9 and TRBJ2-2): DSGVTQTPKHLITATGQRVTLRCSPRSGDLSVYWYQQSLDQGLQFLIQYYNGEERAKGNILERFSAQQFPDLHSELNLSSLELGDSALYFCASSVNLAGGGELFFGEGSRLTVL.

A few counts support this clone. The chain links TRBV19 to TRBJ1-4, with 10 positions matching TRBD1. Germline loops: CDR1 LNHDA, CDR2 SQIVND (reference sequence). This CDR3 has 15 residues. Trimming cost V 5 bases and J 8 bases; bases outside gene matches: 8. The DNA of the CDR3 is TGTGCCAGTAGTGAGGGGACAGGGGAGTCGGAAAAACTGTTTTTT. It translates to CASSEGTGESEKLFF.

The J gene is TRBJ1-2, the V gene TRBV4-1; perhaps TRBD1 as D (5 bases). Trimming removed 3 bases from V and 1 base from J, with 15 bases in between. The CDR3 runs 16 residues. Germline CDR1 is MGHRA and CDR2 is YSYEKL. The CDR3 nucleotides read TGCGCCAGCAGCCACGAAGCTAGGGGCCATAACTATGGCTACACCTTC. It is translated as CASSHEARGHNYGYTF.

The gene calls are TRBV4-1 and TRBJ1-2; D unclear. The V and J ends lost 2 bases and 6 bases respectively, with 16 bases between them. From germline, CDR1 is MGHRA and CDR2 YSYEKL. This CDR3 is 15 amino acids long. The CDR3: CASSQTKVDGNGYTF. In nucleotides, the CDR3 is TGCGCCAGCAGCCAAACCAAGGTAGACGGAAATGGCTACACCTTC.

V usage is TRBV5-6 and J usage is TRBJ1-3; D is possibly TRBD1 (5 bases). The CDR3 is 16 amino acids. Trimming pared 2 bases from V and 1 base from J, leaving 13 bases between. Per the germline V gene, CDR1 is SGHDT and CDR2 is YYEEEE. This CDR3 reads CASSFGQGWSGNTIYF. The CDR3 DNA reads TGTGCCAGCAGCTTTGGTCAGGGTTGGTCTGGAAACACCATATATTTT.

The chain has TRBV5-1 and TRBJ2-5; TRBD1 is a possible D gene (6 bases). Germline V gives CDR1 SGHRS, CDR2 YFSETQ. The ends were cut back, 4 bases at V and 5 bases at J, with 12 bases in the middle. This CDR3 region has 13 residues. The CDR3: CASSARGPETQYF. The CDR3 DNA follows: TGCGCCAGCAGCGCCAGGGGTCCGGAGACCCAGTACTTC.

This chain uses TRBV5-1 with TRBJ2-5; D may be TRBD2 (7 bases). The length of the CDR3 is 14 residues. CDR1 is SGHRS and CDR2 is YFSETQ in the germline V gene. The germline V and J ends were trimmed by 2 bases and 5 bases, with 13 bases remaining between them. The CDR3 reads CASSLMGGGETQYF. CDR3 in DNA: TGCGCCAGCAGCTTAATGGGCGGGGGCGAGACCCAGTACTTC. The whole variable domain, remainder taken from reference TRBV5-1 and TRBJ2-5, is KAGVTQTPRYLIKTRGQQVTLSCSPISGHRSVSWYQQTPGQGLQFLFEYFSETQRNKGNFPGRFSGRQFSNSRSEMNVSTLELGDSALYLCASSLMGGGETQYFGPGTRLLVL.

V usage is TRBV11-2 and J usage is TRBJ2-5, with D tentatively TRBD1 or TRBD2 (5 bases each). The CDR3 spans 16 residues. The germline V gene encodes CDR1 SGHAT and CDR2 FQNNGV. The V and J ends lost 1 base and 0 bases respectively, with 12 bases between them. The CDR3 protein is CASSLVSGTYQETQYF. The CDR3 nucleotides are TGTGCCAGCAGCTTAGTTTCGGGGACGTACCAAGAGACCCAGTACTTC. Combining the CDR3 with reference TRBV11-2 and TRBJ2-5 gives the whole variable domain EAGVAQSPRYKIIEKRQSVAFWCNPISGHATLYWYQQILGQGPKLLIQFQNNGVVDDSQLPKDRFSAERLKGVDSTLKIQPAKLEDSAVYLCASSLVSGTYQETQYFGPGTRLLVL.

The chain employs TRBV6-6 and TRBJ2-3; D is perhaps TRBD1 or TRBD2 (5 bases each). Germline lookup yields CDR1 MNHNY and CDR2 SVGAGI (reference sequence). This CDR3 spans 14 amino acids. The V and J ends lost 1 base and 5 bases respectively, with 10 bases between them. CDR3 amino acids: CASSYWQGEDTQYF. DNA for the CDR3: TGTGCCAGCAGTTACTGGCAGGGAGAAGATACGCAGTATTTT.

The chain joins TRBV4-1 to TRBJ2-7; D is undetermined. CDR3 size: 14 residues. Germline assignment: CDR1 MGHRA and CDR2 YSYEKL. V was shortened by 2 bases and J by 5 bases, with 13 bases between the two germline ends. CDR3 in DNA: TGCGCCAGCAGCCAAACCATGATAGTCGACGAGCAGTACTTC. Amino acid sequence: CASSQTMIVDEQYF.

This chain links TRBV5-1 with TRBJ1-2; TRBD1 agrees at 8 bases. The CDR3 length is 14 residues. Germline CDR1 is SGHRS and CDR2 is YFSETQ. With 0 bases clipped from V and 3 bases from J, the junction kept 1 base outside the gene matches. For the CDR3, the DNA is TGCGCCAGCAGCTTGGAGACAGGGGACTATGGCTACACCTTC. Its protein is CASSLETGDYGYTF.

V usage is TRBV15 and J usage is TRBJ1-1; TRBD1 is a possible D gene (5 bases). This CDR3 has 15 amino acids. V was pared by 2 bases and J by 3 bases, with 13 bases between. Germline CDR1 and CDR2: LNHNV and YYDKDF (reference sequence). Here the CDR3 reads CATSRLGVSDTEAFF. DNA for the CDR3: TGTGCCACCAGCAGACTGGGGGTTAGTGACACTGAAGCTTTCTTT.

The chain has TRBV6-5 and TRBJ2-7, with TRBD1 matching 7 bases. The V segment lost 4 bases and the J segment 7 bases; nucleotides outside the gene matches: 13. This CDR3 comprises 15 residues. The germline V gene has CDR1 MNHEY and CDR2 SVGAGI. For the CDR3, the DNA is TGTGCCAGCAGTTCGCAGACACAGGGGAGCAGGGAGCAGTACTTC. This encodes CASSSQTQGSREQYF.

This chain links TRBV6-5 with TRBJ1-2; D gene ambiguous. V lost 2 bases and J 3 bases, leaving 16 bases between the germline ends. The CDR3 has 16 residues. Germline V gene lookup returns CDR1 MNHEY and CDR2 SVGAGI. CDR3 sequence reads: CASSYLRLTKDYGYTF. The CDR3 DNA follows: TGTGCCAGCAGTTACCTTCGACTCACCAAGGACTATGGCTACACCTTC.

This chain links TRBV19 with TRBJ1-5; 7 bases are shared with TRBD1. The ends lost 3 bases at V and 3 bases at J; junction bases unmatched: 8. Germline V gene sequence: CDR1 LNHDA, CDR2 SQIVND (reference sequence). This CDR3 has 16 residues. The CDR3 here is CASSMARTGINQPQHF. The CDR3 DNA follows: TGTGCCAGTAGTATGGCCAGGACAGGTATCAATCAGCCCCAGCATTTT.

This clone has only a few counts. The V and J genes are TRBV7-9 and TRBJ1-2; 7 bases agree with TRBD1. Germline trimming cut 5 bases from V and 5 bases from J; bases unmatched to any gene: 8. This CDR3 contains 14 residues. Germline values: CDR1 SEHNR, CDR2 FQNEAQ (reference sequence). The CDR3 sequence: CASSPQGTVYGYTF. CDR3 DNA: TGTGCCAGCAGCCCCCAGGGGACAGTTTATGGCTACACCTTC.

The chain employs TRBV6-1 and TRBJ1-5, with unresolved D. Looked up from germline, CDR1 is MNHNS and CDR2 is SASEGT. The CDR3 has 12 amino acids. V dropped 2 bases and J dropped 5 bases, with 4 bases sitting between them. The CDR3 spells CASSEYDQPQHF. For the CDR3, the DNA is TGTGCCAGCAGTGAATACGATCAGCCCCAGCATTTT.

This chain joins TRBV27 and TRBJ2-1; weak D call: TRBD2 (6 bases). Trimming removed 5 bases from V and 4 bases from J, with 12 bases in between. The CDR3 has 14 residues. CDR1 and CDR2 from the germline V gene are MNHEY and SMNVEV (reference sequence). DNA of the CDR3: TGTGCCAGCAGTGGGGGAGGTTTGTACAATGAGCAGTTCTTC. It codes for CASSGGGLYNEQFF.